The 24 T cell receptor beta chains below were found in one sample sequenced in a study of blood T cell repertoires in COVID-19. Measured with immunoSEQ multiplex PCR; TCRdb has only the in-frame clones, and not every one. This table has about 330,000 clones, 85% to 90% appearing once. The sample comprised PBMCs or T cells enriched from blood (not recorded which). The receptors originated from a woman aged 18-30 years who had recovered from COVID-19.

This chain joins TRBV5-1 and TRBJ2-3; perhaps TRBD1 as D (7 bases). The V end lost 3 bases, the J end lost 3 bases, and 14 bases lay between the germline ends. The CDR3 totals 15 residues. CDR1 and CDR2 (germline): SGHRS, YFSETQ. The CDR3 sequence is CASSWQGGLTDTQYF. CDR3 DNA: TGCGCCAGCAGCTGGCAGGGGGGCCTTACAGATACGCAGTATTTT.

V is TRBV6-5 and J is TRBJ1-2; a weak D match, TRBD1 (5 bases). Germline CDR1 and CDR2: MNHEY and SVGAGI. Deletions cut 8 bases from V and 4 bases from J, with 14 bases between. The CDR3 has 13 residues. CDR3 sequence: CASVVGLGYGYTF. DNA of the CDR3: TGTGCCAGCGTGGTGGGACTAGGCTATGGCTACACCTTC.

The chain employs TRBV2 and TRBJ2-3; 11 bases are a match to TRBD2. The germline V gene encodes CDR1 SNHLY and CDR2 FYNNEI. The CDR3 length is 17 residues. V was pared by 7 bases and J by 9 bases, with 18 bases of the junction left unmatched. The CDR3 loop is CASTQLLAGAQTGTQYF. CDR3 coding DNA: TGTGCCAGCACTCAGCTACTAGCGGGGGCTCAAACGGGGACGCAGTATTTT.

V gene TRBV3-1 (or the pseudogene TRBV3-2) combines with J gene TRBJ2-7; unclear D gene. The V gene's germline CDR1 is LGHDT and CDR2 YNNKEL (reference sequence). The CDR3 is made up of 14 amino acids. Trimming stripped 1 base from V and 0 bases from J, with 7 bases between. The CDR3 here is CASSQGLYSYEQYF. For the CDR3, the DNA is TGTGCCAGCAGCCAAGGTTTGTACTCCTACGAGCAGTACTTC.

The chain couples TRBV19 to TRBJ2-7; D is unresolved. V was pared by 5 bases and J by 2 bases, with 16 bases between. CDR1 LNHDA and CDR2 SQIVND come from the germline V gene (reference sequence). The CDR3 runs to 15 residues. The chain's CDR3 is CASSFVGSRAYEQYF. DNA for the CDR3: TGTGCCAGTAGTTTCGTTGGCAGTCGGGCCTACGAGCAGTACTTC.

This chain connects TRBV24-1 to TRBJ1-5, with a tentative D call TRBD1 (5 bases). There are 16 residues in the CDR3. The V end was cut by 2 bases, the J end by 4 bases, with 14 bases between. Germline CDR1 reads KGHDR; CDR2 reads SFDVKD. CDR3 protein: CATSDSAGLGNQPQHF. CDR3 in DNA: TGTGCCACCAGTGATTCGGCGGGACTGGGAAATCAGCCCCAGCATTTT.

This clone was recorded a few times. This sequence joins TRBV10-3 and TRBJ2-1; D is uncertain. Germline V gene sequence: CDR1 ENHRY, CDR2 SYGVKD. The CDR3 is 13 amino acids. Trimming took off 4 bases at V and 4 bases at J, with 8 bases between the two ends. Here the CDR3 reads CAISVETYNEQFF. The CDR3 nucleotides read TGTGCCATCAGTGTGGAGACTTACAATGAGCAGTTCTTC.

The chain uses TRBV5-1 and TRBJ2-1; TRBD2 agrees at 8 bases. The germline V gene has CDR1 SGHRS and CDR2 YFSETQ. With 4 bases clipped from V and 7 bases from J, the junction kept 13 bases outside the gene matches. This CDR3 has 16 amino acids. The CDR3 coding sequence is TGCGCCAGCAGCAAAAACCCGGGGGGGCTAGAAAATGAGCAGTTCTTC. Its translation: CASSKNPGGLENEQFF.

The chain recombines TRBV6-5 with TRBJ2-7, with 9 bases fitting TRBD1. This CDR3 is 14 amino acids long. Germline CDR1 reads MNHEY; CDR2 reads SVGAGI. J lost 5 bases, V lost 5 bases, and 7 bases had no gene match. This CDR3 is CASSLIGTGNEQYF. As DNA, the CDR3 is TGTGCCAGCAGTCTTATCGGGACAGGGAACGAGCAGTACTTC.

This chain uses TRBV5-4 with TRBJ2-3; 7 bases match TRBD2. After removal of 4 bases from V and 2 bases from J, the junction contained 10 bases not matched to a gene. Germline CDR1 reads SGHNT; CDR2 reads YYREEE (reference sequence). This CDR3 contains 16 residues. The CDR3 DNA reads TGTGCCAGCAGCGACCCACGGCTAGCGGACACAGATACGCAGTATTTT. This sequence encodes CASSDPRLADTDTQYF. The full variable domain, its missing parts supplied by reference TRBV5-4 and TRBJ2-3, is ETGVTQSPTHLIKTRGQQVTLRCSSQSGHNTVSWYQQALGQGPQFIFQYYREEENGRGNFPPRFSGLQFPNYSSELNVNALELDDSALYLCASSDPRLADTDTQYFGPGTRLTVL.

This clone appeared a single time. The rearrangement links TRBV10-3 to TRBJ2-7; D might be TRBD1 (6 bases). Germline V CDR1 and CDR2: ENHRY, SYGVKD. The CDR3 consists of 14 residues. V gave up 0 bases and J gave up 2 bases, with 8 bases separating them. In nucleotides, the CDR3 is TGTGCCATCAGTGAGTCGGACAGAGCCTACGAGCAGTACTTC. It codes for CAISESDRAYEQYF.

This clone showed up many times. The chain recombines TRBV19 with TRBJ1-1, with D maybe TRBD1 (5 bases). The V and J ends lost 7 bases and 1 base respectively, with 16 bases between them. This CDR3 spans 15 amino acids. CDR1 is LNHDA and CDR2 is SQIVND in the germline V gene (reference sequence). This CDR3 is CASIRKVTGNTEAFF. The CDR3, as DNA: TGTGCCAGTATACGAAAGGTAACAGGGAACACTGAAGCTTTCTTT.

The V gene is TRBV29-1, the J gene TRBJ1-1, with D possibly matching TRBD1 (6 bases). Germline V CDR1 and CDR2: SQVTM, ANQGSEA. V lost 8 bases and J 8 bases, leaving 18 bases between the germline ends. The CDR3 covers 12 residues. The CDR3 sequence is CSIALGQTEAFF. In DNA, the CDR3 is TGCAGCATTGCCCTTGGACAGACGGAAGCTTTCTTT.

The chain recombines TRBV30 with TRBJ2-2, with D possibly TRBD1 on 5 matching bases. The germline CDR1 and CDR2 sequences are GTSNPN and SVGIG (reference sequence). Deletions cut 2 bases from V and 3 bases from J, with 13 bases between. CDR3 length equals 15 residues. Here the CDR3 reads CAWSKRQWDTGELFF. The DNA of the CDR3 is TGTGCCTGGAGTAAGCGACAGTGGGACACCGGGGAGCTGTTTTTT.

The table lists this clone with a count of one. V usage is TRBV19 and J usage is TRBJ1-5, with 7 nucleotides matching TRBD1. The CDR3 is made up of 14 amino acids. The germline gives CDR1 LNHDA, CDR2 SQIVND (reference sequence). Trimming cost V 7 bases and J 4 bases; bases outside gene matches: 7. In DNA, the CDR3 is TGTGCCAGTACCGACAGGGATGGGAATCAGCCCCAGCATTTT. This codes for CASTDRDGNQPQHF. The variable domain in full, completed from reference TRBV19 and TRBJ1-5, reads DGGITQSPKYLFRKEGQNVTLSCEQNLNHDAMYWYRQDPGQGLRLIYYSQIVNDFQKGDIAEGYSVSREKKESFPLTVTSAQKNPTAFYLCASTDRDGNQPQHFGDGTRLSIL.

The CDR3 DNA reads as TGTGCCAGCAGCGTGGTAGCGGCTAGCTCCTACAATGAGCAGTTCTTC. Amino acid sequence: CASSVVAASSYNEQFF. The chain joins TRBV9 to TRBJ2-1, with D maybe TRBD2 (6 bases). The CDR3 totals 16 residues. Germline-derived CDR1 and CDR2 are SGDLS and YYNGEE. Between the trimmed V and J ends, which lost 2 bases and 0 bases, there was a span of 12 bases.

The chain links TRBV28 to TRBJ2-3; 10 bases agree with TRBD1. The CDR3 has 16 residues. V shed 5 bases and J 4 bases; nucleotides not matched to a gene: 9. Germline loops: CDR1 MDHEN, CDR2 SYDVKM. CDR3 sequence reads: CASSLPRQGASDTQYF. In nucleotides, the CDR3 is TGTGCCAGCAGTCTTCCCAGACAGGGGGCGTCAGATACGCAGTATTTT.

J is TRBJ1-1 and V is TRBV19; no reliable D call. The CDR3 runs to 13 residues. Germline loops: CDR1 LNHDA, CDR2 SQIVND (reference sequence). Trimming stripped 2 bases from V and 1 base from J, with 5 bases between. CDR3 coding DNA: TGTGCCAGTAGTATACCAGGGAACACTGAAGCTTTCTTT. Translating gives CASSIPGNTEAFF.

CDR3 residues: CASASRPIWWEAEAFF. CDR3 in DNA: TGTGCCAGCGCCTCGAGGCCCATTTGGTGGGAGGCTGAAGCTTTCTTT. This sequence joins TRBV2 and TRBJ1-1; no reliable D call. The CDR3 sequence is 16 residues long. Trimming stripped 8 bases from V and 6 bases from J, with 25 bases between. Germline values: CDR1 SNHLY, CDR2 FYNNEI.

This rearrangement joins TRBV19 to TRBJ1-5, with TRBD1 matching over 8 bases. There are 15 residues in the CDR3. CDR1 is LNHDA and CDR2 is SQIVND in the germline V gene (reference sequence). Trimming at V came to 7 bases and at J to 7 bases, leaving 12 bases not matched to a gene. The CDR3 bases are TGTGCCAGTACTATGGACAGGGTTGGCGGACAGCCCCAGCATTTT. Its protein product is CASTMDRVGGQPQHF.

V and J are TRBV10-2 and TRBJ1-6; 8 bases are shared with TRBD1. The CDR3 sequence is 14 residues long. The germline gives CDR1 WSHSY, CDR2 SAAADI. Trimming cost V 2 bases and J 6 bases; bases outside gene matches: 0. CDR3 DNA: TGCGCCAGCAGTGAGACAGGGGGTAATTCACCCCTCCACTTT. Translated, it gives CASSETGGNSPLHF.

The V call is TRBV19, the J call TRBJ1-1, with 10 bases aligning to TRBD1. The CDR3 is 14 amino acids. J gave up 8 bases and V 5 bases, and 8 bases lay outside the gene matches. Germline V gives CDR1 LNHDA, CDR2 SQIVND (reference sequence). Written as DNA, the CDR3 is TGTGCCAGTAGTCGTACCGGGACAGGGGCCGAAGCTTTCTTT. Translated, it gives CASSRTGTGAEAFF.

The rearrangement joins TRBV30 to TRBJ1-5, with 7 bases matching TRBD1. Germline loops: CDR1 GTSNPN, CDR2 SVGIG (reference sequence). Losses at the gene ends were 4 bases for V and 5 bases for J; bases not matched to a gene: 8. This CDR3 region has 14 residues. The CDR3 nucleotides are TGTGCCTGGAACTCGGACAGGTTTCATCAGCCCCAGCATTTT. It yields the protein CAWNSDRFHQPQHF.

The chain recombines TRBV7-3 with TRBJ2-2, with D tentatively TRBD2 (5 bases). Between the trimmed V and J ends, which lost 0 bases and 6 bases, there was a span of 11 bases. CDR1 and CDR2 (germline): SGHTA, FQGTGA. This CDR3 has 15 residues. CDR3 amino acids: CASSLTGVDAGELFF. CDR3 bases: TGTGCCAGCAGCTTAACGGGAGTGGACGCCGGGGAGCTGTTTTTT.